This is a list of T cell receptor beta chains from one sample in a study of T cell repertoires in cytomegalovirus infection. No antigen is known for these receptors. TCRdb processed the reads anew with MiXCR; each CDR3 protein has one entry. The sample comprises some 350,000 distinct CDR3 sequences, about 27% of which are singletons, and over 15% rests with the top ten. The specimen comprised cultured PBMCs, sampled from culture after CMV antigen stimulation. The receptors here all came from a human donor in good health (CMV status not recorded). Some clones in this sample may be carry-over from other donors' samples. Each CDR3 is given with its conserved first and last residue. A D gene is named only where the DNA matches it firmly. Rows may omit the clone size; those that give it use once, few, many or a size class.

j_call clone_size v_call d_call cdr3_aa cdr3_nt
TRBJ2-1 . TRBV7-8 . CASSLLGRNEQFF TGTGCCAGCAGCTTGCTTGGGAGAAATGAGCAGTTCTTC
TRBJ1-6 few TRBV28 TRBD1 CASSSGQLRSPLHF TGTGCCAGCAGTTCGGGACAGTTAAGGTCACCCCTCCACTTT
TRBJ1-5 many TRBV7-9 . CASSLGGGNNQPQHF TGTGCCAGCAGCTTAGGAGGAGGGAACAATCAGCCCCAGCATTTT
TRBJ1-5 many TRBV7-3 TRBD1 CASSVDRGQPQHF TGTGCCAGCAGCGTAGACAGGGGCCAGCCCCAGCATTTT
TRBJ1-1 . TRBV5-5 . CASRHGANTEAFF TGTGCCAGCAGACATGGGGCCAACACTGAAGCTTTCTTT
TRBJ1-5 . TRBV20-1 . CSARALGKPQHF TGCAGTGCTAGAGCCCTGGGGAAGCCCCAGCATTTT
TRBJ2-2 . TRBV7-8 TRBD2 CASSLPPGLAGSGELFF TGTGCCAGCAGCCTTCCCCCGGGACTAGCGGGGAGCGGGGAGCTGTTTTTT
TRBJ2-2 few TRBV28 . CASSLSDTGELFF TGTGCCAGCAGTTTAAGCGACACCGGGGAGCTGTTTTTT
TRBJ1-5 few TRBV12-3/TRBV12-4 . CASSHQGWVNQPQHF TGTGCCAGCAGTCACCAGGGATGGGTAAATCAGCCCCAGCATTTT
TRBJ2-1 . TRBV19 TRBD2 CASSPRGDPYNEQFF TGTGCCAGTAGCCCGCGGGGGGACCCCTACAATGAGCAGTTCTTC
TRBJ2-7 . TRBV4-1 TRBD1 CASSQAQGASEQYF TGTGCCAGCAGCCAAGCACAGGGGGCAAGCGAGCAGTACTTC
TRBJ2-7 many TRBV6-1 . CASSGYSSYEQYF TGTGCCAGCAGTGGTTACAGCTCCTACGAGCAGTACTTC
TRBJ1-1 few TRBV20-1 TRBD1 CSVDQDRAHTEAFF TGCAGTGTAGACCAGGACAGGGCCCACACTGAAGCTTTCTTT
TRBJ2-1 . TRBV7-2 TRBD1 CASSLFRDRGDEQFF TGTGCCAGCAGCTTATTTAGGGACAGGGGGGATGAGCAGTTCTTC